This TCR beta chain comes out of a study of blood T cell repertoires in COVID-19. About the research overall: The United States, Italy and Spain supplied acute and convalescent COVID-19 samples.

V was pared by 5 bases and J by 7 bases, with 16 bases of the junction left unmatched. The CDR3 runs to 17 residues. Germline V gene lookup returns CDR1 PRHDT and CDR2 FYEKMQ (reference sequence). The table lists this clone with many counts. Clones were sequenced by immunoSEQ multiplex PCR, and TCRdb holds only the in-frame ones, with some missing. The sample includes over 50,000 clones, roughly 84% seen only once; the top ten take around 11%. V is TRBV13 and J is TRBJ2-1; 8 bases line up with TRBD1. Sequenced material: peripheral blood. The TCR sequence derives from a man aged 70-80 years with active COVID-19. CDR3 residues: CASSQRQGRHSGNEQFF. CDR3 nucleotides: TGTGCCAGCAGCCAGAGACAGGGGAGACACTCGGGGAATGAGCAGTTCTTC.